This TCR beta chain was retrieved from a study of blood T cell repertoires in COVID-19 (dated by TCRdb to 2019 to 2021). About the study as a whole: Samples covering the acute and convalescent phases of COVID-19 were provided by collaborators in the United States, Italy and Spain. Deeply sampled blood TCRbeta repertoires from subjects exposed to, actively infected with, or recovered from COVID-19 were included in the dataset. The samples were drawn from two sources: the first 160 participants of the ongoing ImmuneRACE study, and 1,000 to 1,500 subjects contributed by 6 global collaborators. HLA class I and class II types, where available, came from metadata supplied by the sample provider rather than from assay-based typing. The repertoires were released in a freely available public database intended as a resource for research on the immune response to SARS-CoV-2. The prospective study material was composed of cDNA or gDNA derived from T cells, B-cell-depleted T cells, or PBMCs. The sample metadata nearly always contained a de-identified subject ID, COVID-19 status, age in years and sex. Here is what the overall study found, with its caveats: Clinical and demographic metadata were provided uncurated, with the amount varying by source and participant.

At the junction V is shortened by 5 bases and J by 2 bases, with 20 bases in between. CDR1 and CDR2 are drawn from the germline V gene: SGHTA, FQGTGA. The CDR3 goes from the cysteine to the phenylalanine over 17 residues. Kept here is only the CDR3 DNA, which spans 51 bases and is read in frame from base 1. Each collaborating institution followed its own protocols to collect whole blood in K2EDTA tubes. For TCRbeta analysis, collaborator samples were shipped as frozen whole blood, as isolated PBMCs, or as DNA extracted from either sample type. Comments on this clone: Its antigen is unknown. No per-base quality is available; no much larger clone lies one base away.

TCRbeta CDR3 regions were amplified from genomic DNA by means of the immunoSEQ Assay, a bias-controlled multiplex PCR. As for the authors' bioinformatics: Within the assay, amplification of reference gene primers was used to estimate how many nucleated cells each sample contained. To quantify the absolute abundance of each unique TCRbeta CDR3 rearrangement, sequence reads were collapsed and filtered. For each sample, productive Simpson clonality was calculated by taking the square root of Simpson's diversity index across productive rearrangements. TCRdb carries this immuneACCESS record with in-frame sequences only. Its versions omit some clonotypes, under half of them owing to an unresolved V gene in the studies checked, with the rest unexplained. The V and J calls and clone size are taken from that table; D and trimming were inferred from the DNA. For this sample there are about 99,000 clones; around 88% appear just once. The top ten clonotypes cover 3.5% of the sample.

The sequence derives from a human donor in a cohort sampled during active COVID-19. The specimen sequenced was peripheral blood. The V and J genes are TRBV7-3 and TRBJ2-3, and TRBD1 may be the D gene, going by 6 matching bases. The sequenced DNA: TGTGCCAGCAGCCATGGGGTAGTGGGGGCAATCACAGATACGCAGTATTTT. Translated, it gives CASSHGVVGAITDTQYF. The CDR3, completed at both ends by the reference TRBV7-3 and TRBJ2-3 genes, gives the full variable domain GAGVSQTPSNKVTEKGKYVELRCDPISGHTALYWYRQSLGQGPEFLIYFQGTGAADDSGLPNDRFFAVRPEGSVSTLKIQRTERGDSAVYLCASSHGVVGAITDTQYFGPGTRLTVL.